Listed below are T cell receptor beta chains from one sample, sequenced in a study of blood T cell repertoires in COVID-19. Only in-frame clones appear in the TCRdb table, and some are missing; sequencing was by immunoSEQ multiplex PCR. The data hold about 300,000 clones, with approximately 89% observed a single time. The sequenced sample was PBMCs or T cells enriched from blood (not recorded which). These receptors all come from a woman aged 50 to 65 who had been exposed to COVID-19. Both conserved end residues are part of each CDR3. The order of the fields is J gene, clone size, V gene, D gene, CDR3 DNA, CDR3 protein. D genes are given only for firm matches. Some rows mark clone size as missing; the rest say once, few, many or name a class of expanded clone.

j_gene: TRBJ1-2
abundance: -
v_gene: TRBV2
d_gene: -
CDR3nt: TGTGCCAGCAGTGAAGGGAGGTTCTATGGCTACACCTTC
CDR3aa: CASSEGRFYGYTF

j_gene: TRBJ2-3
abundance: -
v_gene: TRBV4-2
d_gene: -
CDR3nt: TGTGCCAGCAGCCAAGATCGGTATACGCAGTATTTT
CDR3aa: CASSQDRYTQYF

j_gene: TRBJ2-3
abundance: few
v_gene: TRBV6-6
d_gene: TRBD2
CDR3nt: TGTGCCAGCAGTCGCTCCGGGCTAGCGGGGGGAACTTCCCGCGATACGCAGTATTTT
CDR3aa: CASSRSGLAGGTSRDTQYF

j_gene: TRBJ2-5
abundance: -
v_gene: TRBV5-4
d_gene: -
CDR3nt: TGTGCCAGCAGCCCGGCCACAGGGATCGGAGAGACCCAGTACTTC
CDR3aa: CASSPATGIGETQYF

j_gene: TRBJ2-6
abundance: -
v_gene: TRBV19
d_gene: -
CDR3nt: TGTGCCAGTAGTATAGGCCAGGCTGGGGCCAACGTCCTGACTTTC
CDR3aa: CASSIGQAGANVLTF

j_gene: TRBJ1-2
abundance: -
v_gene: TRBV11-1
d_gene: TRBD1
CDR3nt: TGTGCCAGCAGCTCCGGGACAGGGTTTGGCTACACCTTC
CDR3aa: CASSSGTGFGYTF

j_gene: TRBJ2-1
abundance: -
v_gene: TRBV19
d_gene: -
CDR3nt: TGTGCCAGTAGTATCCGGGACAACCAGCAGTTCTTC
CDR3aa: CASSIRDNQQFF

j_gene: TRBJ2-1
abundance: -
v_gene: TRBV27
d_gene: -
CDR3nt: TGTGCCAGCAGTTTTCAGAACTACAACAATGAGCAGTTCTTC
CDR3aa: CASSFQNYNNEQFF

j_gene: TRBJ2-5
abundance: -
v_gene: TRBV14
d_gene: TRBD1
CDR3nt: TGTGCCAGCAGCCGCACAGGGGGCACTCGGGAGACCCAGTACTTC
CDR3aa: CASSRTGGTRETQYF

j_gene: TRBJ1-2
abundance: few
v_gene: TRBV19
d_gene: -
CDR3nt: TGTGCCAGCCACAGTTCGGCAGGGGAGCTAGGCTATGGCTACACCTTC
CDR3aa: CASHSSAGELGYGYTF